These T cell receptor beta chains were read from a single sample in a study of T cell responses to AZD1222 COVID-19 vaccine. Generated by immunoSEQ multiplex PCR, the TCRdb table keeps only in-frame clones and is missing some. The data contain more than 150,000 clones, under 95% of them seen just once; the ten biggest clones take up more than 1.5%. Material: peripheral blood, obtained 28 days after the second AZD1222 dose. All receptors derive from an adult who received the AZD1222 COVID-19 vaccine. Each CDR3 is given with its conserved first and last residue. A D gene is named only where the DNA matches it firmly. Clone size appears in some rows only: once, few, many, or a class for an expanded clone.

d_gene	v_gene	j_gene	abundance	CDR3nt	CDR3aa
TRBD1	TRBV4-3	TRBJ2-3	-	TGCGCCAGCAGCCACAACCTACAGGGGAGCACAGATACGCAGTATTTT	CASSHNLQGSTDTQYF
-	TRBV5-1	TRBJ1-1	-	TGCGCCAGCAGCTCGGCGGTGGTCACTGAAGCTTTCTTT	CASSSAVVTEAFF
-	TRBV19	TRBJ1-1	-	TGTGCCAGTAGCTGGGGACGGCAGAACACTGAAGCTTTCTTT	CASSWGRQNTEAFF
-	TRBV2	TRBJ1-5	-	TGTGCCAGCAGTGAAGCCCAGGGCTGGCAGCCCCAGCATTTT	CASSEAQGWQPQHF
TRBD1	TRBV6-5	TRBJ1-1	-	TGTGCCAGCAGTCCAATGACAGGGACGTTCGCTGAAGCTTTCTTT	CASSPMTGTFAEAFF
-	TRBV29-1	TRBJ2-6	-	TGCAGCGTTCAAGGTACGCCGCCTGGGGCCAACGTCCTGACTTTC	CSVQGTPPGANVLTF
TRBD1	TRBV5-5	TRBJ1-3	-	TGTGCCAGCAGCTTGGTAGGGACAGAAGTCTCTGGAAACACCATATATTTT	CASSLVGTEVSGNTIYF
-	TRBV7-9	TRBJ1-1	-	TGTGCCAGCAGCTCCGGGACACTGAACACTGAAGCTTTCTTT	CASSSGTLNTEAFF
-	TRBV10-2	TRBJ2-2	once	TGCGCCAGCAGTCCACTGACGAACACCGGGGAGCTGTTTTTT	CASSPLTNTGELFF
-	TRBV12-3/TRBV12-4	TRBJ1-2	-	TGTGCCTCCGGGGGATCTAACTATGGCTACACCTTC	CASGGSNYGYTF
-	TRBV28	TRBJ2-6	-	TGTGCCAGCAGTTTTGGATCGGACCTCTCTGGGGCCAACGTCCTGACTTTC	CASSFGSDLSGANVLTF
-	TRBV9	TRBJ1-1	-	TGTGCCAGCAGCCCATCTAGTGGGGTCATGAACACTGAAGCTTTCTTT	CASSPSSGVMNTEAFF
-	TRBV7-3	TRBJ1-6	-	TGTGCCAGCAGCTTAAGCGGTGGAAATTCACCCCTCCACTTT	CASSLSGGNSPLHF
TRBD1	TRBV7-9	TRBJ1-1	-	TGTGCCAGCAGCAATGGACAGGGTCCGGCTTTCTTT	CASSNGQGPAFF
-	TRBV7-9	TRBJ1-6	few	TGTGCCAGCAGCGGGGGACGGACTAATTCACCCCTCCACTTT	CASSGGRTNSPLHF
-	TRBV19	TRBJ1-1	-	TGTGCCAGCTCACAGCAAATGAACACTGAAGCTTTCTTT	CASSQQMNTEAFF
-	TRBV19	TRBJ1-1	-	TGTGCCAGTAGTAGCAAAGATAGAACCGTAAGGATGAACACTGAAGCTTTCTTT	CASSSKDRTVRMNTEAFF
-	TRBV2	TRBJ1-1	-	TGTGCCAGCAGTGCGAGGGGAATTACTGAAGCTTTCTTT	CASSARGITEAFF
TRBD1	TRBV6-5	TRBJ1-5	-	TGTGCCAGCAGCCGACAGGGGGCAGGACAGCCCCAGCATTTT	CASSRQGAGQPQHF
TRBD1	TRBV18	TRBJ2-7	-	TGTGCCAGCTCACCTGGGACAGGTGCCTACGAGCAGTACTTC	CASSPGTGAYEQYF
TRBD2	TRBV24-1	TRBJ2-2	-	TGTGCCACCAGTGATTCCCTAGTTAGCGGGGGGGCCTCCGGAGTCGGGGAGCTGTTTTTT	CATSDSLVSGGASGVGELFF
-	TRBV10-3	TRBJ2-1	-	TGTGCCATCAGCGCGGATTTGTTGGGCAATGAGCAGTTCTTC	CAISADLLGNEQFF
-	TRBV10-1	TRBJ2-5	-	TGCGCCAGCAGTGGCGGGATCCAAGAGACCCAGTACTTC	CASSGGIQETQYF
-	TRBV7-9	TRBJ1-1	-	TGTGCCAGCAGCTTAGGCAGCACTGAAGCTTTCTTT	CASSLGSTEAFF
-	TRBV19	TRBJ1-6	-	TGTGCCAGTAAGGGTTGGTCGCAGATTAATTCACCCCTCCACTTT	CASKGWSQINSPLHF
-	TRBV28	TRBJ2-1	-	TGTGCCAGCAGTACACGACCTTTACTGGGGGATGAGCAGTTCTTC	CASSTRPLLGDEQFF
-	TRBV21-1	TRBJ1-1	-	TGTGCCAGCAGCAAATGGGGGGAGAACACTGAAGCTTTCTTT	CASSKWGENTEAFF
-	TRBV28	TRBJ2-5	once	TGTGCCAGCAGTTCAGGGTCGAGGGAGACCCAGTACTTC	CASSSGSRETQYF
-	TRBV4-1	TRBJ2-6	-	TGCGCCAGCAGCCGGATCGGGGGGGCCAACGTCCTGACTTTC	CASSRIGGANVLTF
TRBD1	TRBV7-8	TRBJ1-1	-	TGTGCCAGCACTAAGGACAGGACAAACACTGAAGCTTTCTTT	CASTKDRTNTEAFF
-	TRBV19	TRBJ2-7	-	TGTGCCAGTAGTATAGGCCTGGGCGAGCAGTACTTC	CASSIGLGEQYF
TRBD1	TRBV3-1/TRBV3-2	TRBJ2-1	-	TGTGCCAGCAGCCAACATCCGATTGGACAGGGGGCTTACAATGAGCAGTTCTTC	CASSQHPIGQGAYNEQFF
-	TRBV27	TRBJ1-2	-	TGTGCCAGCAGTTCCCGGGACGGGGGATATGGCTACACCTTC	CASSSRDGGYGYTF
-	TRBV5-6	TRBJ2-3	-	TGTGCCAGCAGCTTGGCCGTTTACGCAGATACGCAGTATTTT	CASSLAVYADTQYF
-	TRBV16	TRBJ1-3	-	TGTGCCAGCAGCCCACAGGGAGCTGGAAACACCATATATTTT	CASSPQGAGNTIYF
-	TRBV7-9	TRBJ2-5	once	TGTGCCAGCAGCTTCGAGGTTCCAGAGACCCAGTACTTC	CASSFEVPETQYF
TRBD2	TRBV7-2	TRBJ2-1	-	TGTGCCAGCAGCTTAGGCGGGGGGCTAGCTTACAATGAGCAGTTCTTC	CASSLGGGLAYNEQFF
TRBD1	TRBV15	TRBJ2-7	-	TGTGCCACCTCAGACAGGGGCCACGAGCAGTACTTC	CATSDRGHEQYF
-	TRBV9	TRBJ2-5	-	TGTGCCAGCGCAAGGACATTTCAAGAGACCCAGTACTTC	CASARTFQETQYF
TRBD2	TRBV3-1/TRBV3-2	TRBJ2-1	-	TGTGCCAGCAGCCAAATTATCCTGACTAGCCGATCCTACAATGAGCAGTTCTTC	CASSQIILTSRSYNEQFF
-	TRBV28	TRBJ1-2	-	TGTGCCAGCACCTTGTCTTTGGGAAGCTATGGCTACACCTTC	CASTLSLGSYGYTF
-	TRBV9	TRBJ2-1	-	TGTGCCAGCAGCGTGGACGCGGGTGGGGTCTCGAACAATGAGCAGTTCTTC	CASSVDAGGVSNNEQFF
-	TRBV7-2	TRBJ1-3	-	TGTGCCAGCAGCTTAGGTGTCTCTGGAAACACCATATATTTT	CASSLGVSGNTIYF
-	TRBV27	TRBJ2-4	-	TGTGCCAGCAGTTTAAGGGGATGGATAAACATTCAGTACTTC	CASSLRGWINIQYF
TRBD1	TRBV6-1	TRBJ1-6	-	TGTGCCAGCAGTGAAAGCACAGGGGACCTACCCCTCCACTTT	CASSESTGDLPLHF
-	TRBV19	TRBJ1-1	-	TGTGCCAGTACGCAGAGGAACACTGAAGCTTTCTTT	CASTQRNTEAFF
-	TRBV15	TRBJ2-7	-	TGTGCCACCAGCAGCTTTCTCGAGGTAGTTCCCTACGAGCAGTACTTC	CATSSFLEVVPYEQYF
-	TRBV10-2	TRBJ2-1	-	TGCGCCAGCAGTGACCGGGAAGGAATCAATGAGCAGTTCTTC	CASSDREGINEQFF
TRBD2	TRBV9	TRBJ2-7	-	TGTGCCAGCAGCGTAGGAACTAGCGGGAGGGACGAGCAGTACTTC	CASSVGTSGRDEQYF
TRBD2	TRBV28	TRBJ2-1	-	TGTGCCAGCAGCCAATGGGCGGGAGGGCGATCCAATGAGCAGTTCTTC	CASSQWAGGRSNEQFF
-	TRBV3-1/TRBV3-2	TRBJ2-2	-	TGTGCCAGCAGCCAAGGGGGTGGCGGGGAGCTGTTTTTT	CASSQGGGGELFF
-	TRBV2	TRBJ2-2	-	TGTGCCAGCATACGGGACTTACACACCGGGGAGCTGTTTTTT	CASIRDLHTGELFF
-	TRBV4-1	TRBJ1-1	-	TGCGCCAGCAGCCAAGGAGATACTGAAGCTTTCTTT	CASSQGDTEAFF
TRBD1	TRBV23-1	TRBJ1-4	-	TGCGCCAGCAGTCACCGGACAGGGGAGGAGGAAAAACTGTTTTTT	CASSHRTGEEEKLFF
-	TRBV7-7	TRBJ1-1	-	TGTGCCAGCAGCCCCACCCGTGCGGCTTACACTGAAGCTTTCTTT	CASSPTRAAYTEAFF